The T cell receptor (beta chain) under discussion was sequenced for a study of CD4+ T cells in melanoma (dated by TCRdb to the early 2020s). About the full investigation: The study examined neoantigen-specific CD4+ T cells in human melanoma. Points the paper makes about the study in general: According to the report, neoantigen-specific CD4+ T cells in melanoma displayed diverse differentiation states. The report described a correlation between neoantigen-specific CD4+ T cells and the function of CD8+ T cells, macrophages and B cells.

Donors were patients with melanoma. Library creation used the immunoSEQ multiplex PCR assay. The table was pulled from immuneACCESS by TCRdb, which kept in-frame rearrangements only. Such tables lose some clones; where checked, under half of the loss comes from unresolved V genes, and the rest has no known cause. The sample profile shows some 15,000 clones; roughly 66% of them were found once. The ten largest account for approximately 13% of the sample. Per the germline V gene (reference sequence), GTSNPN is the CDR1 and SVGIG is the CDR2. From its cysteine to its phenylalanine, the CDR3 spans 15 amino acids. Only the CDR3 DNA stays, 45 bases, in frame from base 1. V has 3 bases trimmed and J has 0 bases trimmed; junction bases matching no gene number 5. This clone came up once. What antigen it recognizes has not been identified. No much larger clone exists at a distance of one base, and base qualities are not known.

This sequence originates from a human donor with melanoma. The chain links TRBV30 with TRBJ2-3, with 8 central nucleotides matching TRBD1. Source material: cells from a culture (not recorded whether cultured in vitro). CDR3 region: CAWSQTGASTDTQYF. The nucleotide sequence is given as TGTGCCTGGAGCCAGACAGGGGCTAGCACAGATACGCAGTATTTT.